This TCR beta chain is drawn from a study of monozygotic twins with inflammatory bowel disease (dated 2019 in TCRdb). Background on the whole study: The full study comprised 30 or so monozygotic twin pairs: nine German pairs (four IBD-concordant, five IBD-discordant) and 19 IBD-discordant Danish pairs. Disease-associated traits were sought mainly through comparisons between IBD patients and their genetically identical healthy co-twins within discordant pairs. Each individual had, on average, about 151 000 unique TCRalpha sequences and 181 000 unique TCRbeta sequences available for analysis.

Libraries were built with 5' RACE. For each TCR library, approximately 3.5 ug of total RNA was used. For each sample, cDNA was synthesized in eight separate reactions using SMARTScribe reverse transcriptase. Unique molecular identifiers containing a 6-nucleotide sample barcode were introduced through template switching during cDNA synthesis. TCRalpha and TCRbeta cDNA was amplified by two nested PCRs of 16 and 9 cycles, with bead purification after each PCR. Before amplification, the cDNA was both treated with uracil DNA-glycosylase and purified with the QIAquick PCR purification kit. The second PCR added Illumina TruSeq-compatible adapters along with sample-specific barcodes. TapeStation and Qubit were used to check library quality and concentration, and roughly 4.6 ng of each library was pooled. Pooled libraries were sequenced on an Illumina HiSeq2500 single-index Rapid Run with 2 x 100 bp reads and custom sequencing primers. The original methods were these. MiGEC version 1.2.6 was used for UMI-based consensus assembly, which corrected PCR and sequencing errors. MiXCR version 2.1.1 was used for V(D)J alignment, clonotype assembly and CDR3 extraction. Normalisation of gene usage, clonotype sharing and MAIT/NKT TCR abundance was achieved by analysing the top 1000, 10 000 and 20 000 clonotypes per sample. After downsampling to 27 000 UMIs, diversity was calculated as the inverse Simpson index using the vegan R package. Paired Mann-Whitney U tests were applied to discordant twin pairs, with Benjamini-Hochberg correction for multiple testing. After TCRdb reprocessed the reads, each CDR3 protein sequence was kept as one row, without DNA. The authors' filters were not applied to this entry. The table for this sample shows about 380,000 distinct CDR3 sequences. The top ten constitute just over 2.5% of the sample.

From each donor, a roughly 2.7 ml peripheral blood sample was collected into PAXgene tubes and kept at -80 degrees C. Without any T cell sorting, total RNA was extracted from whole blood using the PAXgene blood miRNA kit on an automated QIAcube. Peripheral blood from monozygotic twin pairs who were concordant or discordant for inflammatory bowel disease underwent deep TCRalpha and TCRbeta repertoire profiling using unique molecular barcoding. Smoking habits were recorded for all twin pairs, and each individual was classified as a current, former or never smoker. Concerning this clonotype itself: Its specific antigen is unknown.

Study-wide conclusions, independent of this receptor: The results gave no support for a single strong signal or clonotype linked to IBD. Because patients were on differing immunosuppressive treatments, the repertoires may have picked up extra background noise and inter-individual variability. Repertoire similarity did not differ between concordant and discordant twins, which could be due to limited statistical power. The analysis was unable to tell apart different T cell subtypes. Compared with healthy twins, IBD patients shared fewer clonotypes with other individuals, and the difference was most pronounced in patients with signs of disease activity. Measured by the inverse Simpson index, TCRbeta repertoire diversity was lower in IBD patients than in their healthy co-twins.

From cysteine to phenylalanine, the CDR3 is 15 amino acids long. DNA is not recorded here. Reading the germline V gene gives CDR1 ENHRY and CDR2 SYGVKD. Rearrangement joined TRBV10-3 to TRBJ2-7; the D gene TCRdb calls, TRBD1, cannot be checked with no DNA. The receptor was isolated from a human donor with ulcerative colitis or Crohn's disease, or a healthy co-twin of an affected twin (not recorded which). Sequencing was performed on blood. The CDR3 reads as follows: CAISGTGSVSYEQYF.